This TCR beta chain was sequenced during a study of blood T cell repertoires in COVID-19 (dated by TCRdb to the early 2020s). Describing the broader study: Samples from collaborators originated in the United States, Italy and Spain and spanned both the acute and convalescent phases of COVID-19. The prospective study material was composed of cDNA or gDNA derived from T cells, B-cell-depleted T cells, or PBMCs. Subjects who had been exposed to COVID-19, were actively infected with it, or had recovered from it provided the deeply sampled blood TCRbeta repertoires that made up the dataset. A freely available public database, intended as a resource for researchers studying the immune response to SARS-CoV-2, is where the repertoires were released. Samples were obtained from the ongoing ImmuneRACE study (first 160 participants) and from approximately 1,200 subjects provided by 6 global collaborators. Sample metadata almost always included a de-identified subject ID, COVID-19 status, age in years and sex. HLA class I and class II types, where available, came from metadata supplied by the sample provider rather than from assay-based typing.

Each collaborating institution followed its own protocols to collect whole blood in K2EDTA tubes. Collaborator samples were shipped for TCRbeta analysis as frozen whole blood, isolated PBMCs, or DNA extracted from either sample type. Notes on this clone: The antigen it binds to is not known. Base-call qualities are not available, and no considerably larger clone is one nucleotide away.

TCRbeta CDR3 regions were amplified from genomic DNA using the immunoSEQ Assay, a bias-controlled multiplex PCR. The published analysis was carried out like this. The number of nucleated cells in each sample was estimated by amplification of reference gene primers within the assay. Sequence reads were collapsed and filtered to measure the absolute abundance of every unique TCRbeta CDR3 rearrangement. For each sample, productive Simpson clonality was calculated by taking the square root of Simpson's diversity index across productive rearrangements. TCRdb's version of the immuneACCESS table is confined to in-frame rearrangements and falls short of the full clone set. An unresolved V gene accounts for under half of the shortfall where checked; the remainder is of unknown origin. V and J calls and clone size come straight from that table; D and trimming were deduced from the DNA. For this sample there are fewer than 150,000 clones; around 85% appear just once. More than 10% of the sample lies in the top ten.

The CDR3 contains 14 residues, cysteine and phenylalanine counted. The entry retains the CDR3 DNA only, 42 bases that are in frame from base 1. Germline trimming: 3 bases from V, 7 bases from J; junction bases outside gene matches: 5. Taken from the germline V gene (reference sequence), the CDR1 and CDR2 loops are LNHDA and SQIVND. Study-level results and caveats: The amount of clinical and demographic metadata varied by source and participant and was provided uncurated.

Input material: peripheral blood. The rearrangement joined TRBV19 to TRBJ1-4; TRBD1 lines up with 7 middle nucleotides. The receptor comes from a human donor in a cohort sampled during active COVID-19. The DNA sequence is as follows: TGTGCCAGTAGTATTCAGGGACAGATTGAAAAACTGTTTTTT. It encodes CASSIQGQIEKLFF.